This entry features one T cell receptor (beta chain) sequence. Its antigen is not known. The donors were part of the validation cohort of roughly 110 subjects. That cohort was separate from the first cohort, which comprised 500 to 850 subjects. The germline gives CDR1 MNHEY, CDR2 SVGAGI. The CDR3 runs to 15 residues. J lost 7 bases, V lost 4 bases, and 5 bases had no gene match. The entry originates in a study of cytomegalovirus exposure and HLA in healthy donors. Background on the study: A later analysis reported the 120 or so validation repertoires used the same platform as the approximately 660 first-cohort repertoires. Points from the study as a whole: According to reports, the classifier identified cytomegalovirus status with high specificity and sensitivity. For most TCR sequences rarity was the rule, although some public TCRs occurred in many donors.

Produced via immunoSEQ multiplex PCR; TCRdb's table is partial and in-frame only. The sample lists fewer than 100,000 clones; around 94% were seen once. This receptor was taken from a woman younger than 35 in good health and CMV-seronegative. J is TRBJ2-1 and V is TRBV6-5; 12 bases align to TRBD2. Sequenced sample: PBMCs. Here the CDR3 reads CASSLASGGANEQFF. DNA of the CDR3: TGTGCCAGCAGTTTAGCTAGCGGGGGGGCTAATGAGCAGTTCTTC.